This T cell receptor (beta chain) originates from a study of blood T cell repertoires in COVID-19. As for the study in general: Sites across the United States, Italy and Spain contributed samples from acute and convalescent COVID-19. From T cells, B-cell-depleted T cells, or PBMCs came the material, which was cDNA or gDNA.

Under the authors' procedure: Reference gene primers were amplified, and this amplification served to estimate nucleated cell counts. Only in-frame clones appear in the TCRdb table, and some are missing; sequencing was by immunoSEQ multiplex PCR. V and J calls and clone size are those listed in that table; D and trimming were worked out from the DNA. The data hold 250,000 to 350,000 clones, with approximately 84% observed a single time. This CDR3 spans 14 amino acids. The germline CDR1 and CDR2 sequences are MDHEN and SYDVKM. Trimming removed 6 bases from V and 10 bases from J, with 16 bases in between.

The sequencing input was peripheral blood. The sequence derives from a human donor with COVID-19, enrolled during active disease. The donor label of this sample is uncertain. The gene calls are TRBV28 and TRBJ1-6; D is possibly TRBD1 (6 bases). CDR3 amino acids: CASRQGGGGSPLHF. DNA of the CDR3: TGTGCCAGCAGGCAAGGGGGGGGCGGATCACCCCTCCACTTT.